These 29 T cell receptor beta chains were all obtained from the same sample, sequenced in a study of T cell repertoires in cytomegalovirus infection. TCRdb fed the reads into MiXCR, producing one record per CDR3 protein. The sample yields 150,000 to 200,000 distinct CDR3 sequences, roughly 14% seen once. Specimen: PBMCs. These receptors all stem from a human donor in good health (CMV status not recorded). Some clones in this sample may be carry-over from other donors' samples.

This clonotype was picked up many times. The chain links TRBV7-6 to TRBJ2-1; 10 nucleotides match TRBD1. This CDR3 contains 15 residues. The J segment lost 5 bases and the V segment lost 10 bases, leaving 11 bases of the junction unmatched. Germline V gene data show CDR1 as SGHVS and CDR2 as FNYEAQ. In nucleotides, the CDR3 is TGTGCCACCCAGGACAGGGGGAGACTGAACAATGAGCAGTTCTTC. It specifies CATQDRGRLNNEQFF.

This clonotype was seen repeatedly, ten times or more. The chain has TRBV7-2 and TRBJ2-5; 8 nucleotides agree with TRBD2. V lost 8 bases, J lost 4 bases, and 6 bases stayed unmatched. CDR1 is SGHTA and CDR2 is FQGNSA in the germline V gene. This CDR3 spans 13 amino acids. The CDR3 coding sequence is TGTGCCAGCGGTGCGGGAGGCTTAGAGACCCAGTACTTC. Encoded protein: CASGAGGLETQYF.

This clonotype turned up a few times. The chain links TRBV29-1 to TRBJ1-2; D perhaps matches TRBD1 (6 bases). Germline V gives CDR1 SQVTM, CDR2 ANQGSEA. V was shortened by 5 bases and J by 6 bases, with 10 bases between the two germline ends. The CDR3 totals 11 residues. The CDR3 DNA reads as TGCAGCGTTCAGGGGCGGGATGGCTACACCTTC. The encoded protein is CSVQGRDGYTF.

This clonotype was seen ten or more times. In nucleotides, the CDR3 is TGTGCCAGCAGCTTAGGAGGGACAGGGAAGAGCTCCTACGAGCAGTACTTC. Translation: CASSLGGTGKSSYEQYF. This chain uses TRBV7-2 with TRBJ2-7; TRBD1 aligns across 9 bases. Germline trimming cut 1 base from V and 0 bases from J; bases unmatched to any gene: 7. Germline assignment: CDR1 SGHTA and CDR2 FQGNSA. CDR3 length: 17 amino acids.

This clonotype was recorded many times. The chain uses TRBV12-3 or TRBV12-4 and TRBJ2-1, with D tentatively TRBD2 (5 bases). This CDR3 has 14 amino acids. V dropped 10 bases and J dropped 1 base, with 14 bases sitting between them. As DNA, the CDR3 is TGTGCCACAGCCCCGGGAAAGTCCTACAATGAGCAGTTCTTC. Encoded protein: CATAPGKSYNEQFF.

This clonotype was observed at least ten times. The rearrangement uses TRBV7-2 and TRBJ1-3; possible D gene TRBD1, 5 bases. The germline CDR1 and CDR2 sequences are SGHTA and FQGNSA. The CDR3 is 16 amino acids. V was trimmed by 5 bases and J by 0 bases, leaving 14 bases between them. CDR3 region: CASSPRTLNSGNTIYF. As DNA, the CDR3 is TGTGCCAGCAGCCCGAGGACACTCAACTCTGGAAACACCATATATTTT.

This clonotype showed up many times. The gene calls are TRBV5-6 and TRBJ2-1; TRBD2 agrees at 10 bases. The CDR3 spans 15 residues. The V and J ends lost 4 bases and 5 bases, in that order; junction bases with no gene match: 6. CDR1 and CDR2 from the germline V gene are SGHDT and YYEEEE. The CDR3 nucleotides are TGTGCCAGCAGCGTGAGGCTAGCGGGGGACAATGAGCAGTTCTTC. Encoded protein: CASSVRLAGDNEQFF.

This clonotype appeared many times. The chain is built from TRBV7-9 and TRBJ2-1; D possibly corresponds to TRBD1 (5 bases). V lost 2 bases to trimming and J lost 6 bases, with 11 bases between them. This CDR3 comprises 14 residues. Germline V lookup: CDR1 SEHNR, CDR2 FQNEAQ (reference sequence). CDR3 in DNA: TGTGCCAGCAGCTTAACAGGACCGAGCAATGAGCAGTTCTTC. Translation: CASSLTGPSNEQFF.

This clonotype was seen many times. The CDR3 DNA follows: TGTGCCAGCAGAATATCAGACGGCGAGCAGTACTTC. It translates to CASRISDGEQYF. The chain recombines TRBV11-2 with TRBJ2-7; no reliable D call. Germline CDR1 SGHAT, CDR2 FQNNGV. Trimming pared 6 bases from V and 6 bases from J, leaving 12 bases between. CDR3 length: 12 amino acids. Full variable domain (outside the CDR3, taken from reference TRBV11-2 and TRBJ2-7): EAGVAQSPRYKIIEKRQSVAFWCNPISGHATLYWYQQILGQGPKLLIQFQNNGVVDDSQLPKDRFSAERLKGVDSTLKIQPAKLEDSAVYLCASRISDGEQYFGPGTRLTVT.

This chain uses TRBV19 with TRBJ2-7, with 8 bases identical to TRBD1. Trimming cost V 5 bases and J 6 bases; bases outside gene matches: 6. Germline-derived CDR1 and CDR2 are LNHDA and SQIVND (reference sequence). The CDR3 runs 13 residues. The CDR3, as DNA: TGTGCCAGTAGTCCTCGACAGGGGAGCGAGCAGTACTTC. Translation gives CASSPRQGSEQYF. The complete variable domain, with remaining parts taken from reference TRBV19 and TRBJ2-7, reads DGGITQSPKYLFRKEGQNVTLSCEQNLNHDAMYWYRQDPGQGLRLIYYSQIVNDFQKGDIAEGYSVSREKKESFPLTVTSAQKNPTAFYLCASSPRQGSEQYFGPGTRLTVT.

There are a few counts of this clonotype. The CDR3 region is CASSSPRDSGYEQYF. The CDR3 DNA reads as TGTGCCAGCAGCTCCCCCAGGGACAGCGGCTACGAGCAGTACTTC. The chain links TRBV7-9 to TRBJ2-7; 7 nucleotides align to TRBD1. J gave up 3 bases and V 4 bases, and 9 bases lay outside the gene matches. The CDR3 has 15 amino acids. The germline V gene encodes CDR1 SEHNR and CDR2 FQNEAQ (reference sequence).

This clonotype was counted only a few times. This chain's CDR3 is CSVPDRVYGYTF. CDR3 nucleotide sequence: TGCAGCGTCCCCGACAGGGTCTATGGCTACACCTTC. The chain joins TRBV29-1 to TRBJ1-2; 7 nucleotides line up with TRBD1. Trimming at V came to 6 bases and at J to 4 bases, leaving 5 bases not matched to a gene. Germline CDR1 reads SQVTM; CDR2 reads ANQGSEA. There are 12 residues in the CDR3.

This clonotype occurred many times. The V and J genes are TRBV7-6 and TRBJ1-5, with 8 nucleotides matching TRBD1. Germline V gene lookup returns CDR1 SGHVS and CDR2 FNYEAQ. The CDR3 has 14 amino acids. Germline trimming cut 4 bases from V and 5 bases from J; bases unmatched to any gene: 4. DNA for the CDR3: TGTGCCAGCAGCTCCGGGACAGGTTATCAGCCCCAGCATTTT. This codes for CASSSGTGYQPQHF.

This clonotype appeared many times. The CDR3 DNA reads as TGTGCCAGCAGTCCCGAGGCAGCTAACTATGGCTACACCTTC. This gives the protein CASSPEAANYGYTF. This chain joins TRBV7-6 and TRBJ1-2; D remains unclear. The V gene lost 6 bases and the J gene lost 0 bases, with 11 bases spanning the gap. The germline gives CDR1 SGHVS, CDR2 FNYEAQ. The CDR3 extends over 14 amino acids.

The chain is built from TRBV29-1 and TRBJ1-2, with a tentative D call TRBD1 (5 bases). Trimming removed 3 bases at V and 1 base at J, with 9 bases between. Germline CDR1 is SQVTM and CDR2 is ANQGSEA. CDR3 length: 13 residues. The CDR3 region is CSVDRDFNYGYTF. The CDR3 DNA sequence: TGCAGCGTTGACCGGGACTTTAACTATGGCTACACCTTC.

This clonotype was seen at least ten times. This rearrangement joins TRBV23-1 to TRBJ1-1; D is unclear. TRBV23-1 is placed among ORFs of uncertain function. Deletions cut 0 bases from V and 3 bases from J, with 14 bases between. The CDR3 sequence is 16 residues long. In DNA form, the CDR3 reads TGCGCCAGCAGTCAATCTCGGCTCCCTGGGGACACTGAAGCTTTCTTT. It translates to CASSQSRLPGDTEAFF.

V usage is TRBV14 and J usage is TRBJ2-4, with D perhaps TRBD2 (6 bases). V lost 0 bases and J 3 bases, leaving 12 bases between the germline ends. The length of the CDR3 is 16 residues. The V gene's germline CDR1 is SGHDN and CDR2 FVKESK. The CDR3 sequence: CASSQDNRGIKNIQYF. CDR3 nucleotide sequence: TGTGCCAGCAGCCAAGACAATCGGGGGATCAAAAACATTCAGTACTTC.

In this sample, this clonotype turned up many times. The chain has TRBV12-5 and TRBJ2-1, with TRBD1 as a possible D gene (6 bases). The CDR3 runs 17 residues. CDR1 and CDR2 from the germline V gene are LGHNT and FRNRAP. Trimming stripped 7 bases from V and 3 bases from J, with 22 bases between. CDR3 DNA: TGTGCTAGTGCCGTAAATGAGGGGGTTGACCTCTACAATGAGCAGTTCTTC. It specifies CASAVNEGVDLYNEQFF.

The CDR3 coding sequence is TGTGCCAGCACCTCAGACCGGAGCTCTGGAAACACCATATATTTT. Residues: CASTSDRSSGNTIYF. The chain joins TRBV7-9 to TRBJ1-3; no firm D call. The CDR3 spans 15 residues. Trimming pared 7 bases from V and 0 bases from J, leaving 13 bases between. Germline lookup yields CDR1 SEHNR and CDR2 FQNEAQ (reference sequence). Based on the CDR3 plus reference TRBV7-9 and TRBJ1-3, the full variable domain is DTGVSQNPRHKITKRGQNVTFRCDPISEHNRLYWYRQTLGQGPEFLTYFQNEAQLEKSRLLSDRFSAERPKGSFSTLEIQRTEQGDSAMYLCASTSDRSSGNTIYFGEGSWLTVV.

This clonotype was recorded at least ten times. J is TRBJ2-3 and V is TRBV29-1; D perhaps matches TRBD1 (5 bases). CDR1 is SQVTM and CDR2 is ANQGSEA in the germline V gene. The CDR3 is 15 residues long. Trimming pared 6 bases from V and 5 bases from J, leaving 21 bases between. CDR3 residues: CSVFDPVLTVDTQYF. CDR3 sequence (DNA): TGCAGCGTCTTTGATCCGGTCCTGACAGTAGATACGCAGTATTTT.

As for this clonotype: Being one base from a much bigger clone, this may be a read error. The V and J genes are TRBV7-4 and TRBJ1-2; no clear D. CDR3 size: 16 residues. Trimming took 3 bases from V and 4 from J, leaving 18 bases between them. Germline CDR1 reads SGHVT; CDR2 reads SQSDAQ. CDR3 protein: CASSFWMARQVYGYTF. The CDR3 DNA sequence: TGTGCCAGCAGCTTTTGGATGGCCCGTCAAGTCTATGGCTACACCTTC.

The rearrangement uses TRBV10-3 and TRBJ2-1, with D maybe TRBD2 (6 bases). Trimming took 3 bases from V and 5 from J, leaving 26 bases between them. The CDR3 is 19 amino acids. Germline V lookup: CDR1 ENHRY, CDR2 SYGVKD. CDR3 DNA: TGTGCCATCAGTGAAAAAGGCGGGAAGGGGCAGGGAAAAAACAATGAGCAGTTCTTC. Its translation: CAISEKGGKGQGKNNEQFF.

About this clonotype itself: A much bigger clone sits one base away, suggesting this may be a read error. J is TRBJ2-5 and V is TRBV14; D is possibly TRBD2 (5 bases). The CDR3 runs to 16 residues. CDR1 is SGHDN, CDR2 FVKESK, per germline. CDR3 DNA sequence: TGTGTCAGCAGCCAGACCTCCGGGATCAGACGAGAGACCCAGTACTTC. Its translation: CVSSQTSGIRRETQYF.

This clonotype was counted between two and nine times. The CDR3 here is CSVEDLAGEDEQYF. CDR3 coding DNA: TGCAGCGTTGAAGATCTTGCAGGTGAGGACGAGCAGTACTTC. J is TRBJ2-7 and V is TRBV29-1; D remains unclear. V was pared by 0 bases and J by 5 bases, with 14 bases between. CDR1 SQVTM and CDR2 ANQGSEA come from the germline V gene. There are 14 residues in the CDR3.

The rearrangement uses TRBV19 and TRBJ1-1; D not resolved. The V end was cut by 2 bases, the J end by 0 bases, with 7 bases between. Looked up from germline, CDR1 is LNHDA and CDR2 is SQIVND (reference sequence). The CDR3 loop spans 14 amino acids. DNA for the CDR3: TGTGCCAGTAGTATATCAGGAGTGAACACTGAAGCTTTCTTT. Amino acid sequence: CASSISGVNTEAFF.

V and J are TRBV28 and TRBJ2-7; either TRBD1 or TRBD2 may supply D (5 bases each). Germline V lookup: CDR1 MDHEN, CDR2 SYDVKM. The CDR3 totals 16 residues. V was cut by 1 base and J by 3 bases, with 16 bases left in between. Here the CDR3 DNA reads TGTGCCAGCAGTTTATTGGGGACCCTACAGGACTACGAGCAGTACTTC. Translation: CASSLLGTLQDYEQYF.

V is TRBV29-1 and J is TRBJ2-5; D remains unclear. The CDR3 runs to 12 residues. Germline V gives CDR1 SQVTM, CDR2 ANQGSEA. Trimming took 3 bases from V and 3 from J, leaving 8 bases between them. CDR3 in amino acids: CSVDRDKETQYF. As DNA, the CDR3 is TGCAGCGTTGATCGAGATAAAGAGACCCAGTACTTC.

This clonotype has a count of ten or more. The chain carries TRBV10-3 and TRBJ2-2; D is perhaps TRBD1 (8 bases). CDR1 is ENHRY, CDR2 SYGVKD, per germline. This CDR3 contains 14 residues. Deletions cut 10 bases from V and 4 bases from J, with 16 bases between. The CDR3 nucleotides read TGTGCCACCACAGGGGGGGGAAGCACCGGGGAGCTGTTTTTT. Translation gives CATTGGGSTGELFF.

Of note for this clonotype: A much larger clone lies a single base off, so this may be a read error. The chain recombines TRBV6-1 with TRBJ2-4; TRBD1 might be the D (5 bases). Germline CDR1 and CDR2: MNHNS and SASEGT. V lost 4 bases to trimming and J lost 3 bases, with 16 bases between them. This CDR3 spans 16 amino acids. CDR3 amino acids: CASSALTAGVKNIQYF. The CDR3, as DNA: TGTGCCAGCAGTGCCCTGACAGCTGGAGTCAAAAACATTCAGTACTTC.